The next 4 T cell receptor beta chains were all read from a single sample in a study of molecular identifiers for immune sequencing clone quantification. TCRdb itself ran the PCR reads through MiXCR, one entry per CDR3 protein. The table shows more than 550,000 distinct CDR3 sequences, with less than 30% occurring only once. The sequenced sample was naive CD8+ T cells from blood, with Jurkat cell RNA spiked in. Subset denoted: FACS-sorted CD8+CD4-CCR7+CD45RA+ naive T cells. The receptors come from a human donor in good health. Some libraries in this study had Jurkat cell RNA spiked in.

This clonotype was seen many times. This sequence joins TRBV30 and TRBJ2-7; D gene unclear. The CDR3 spans 13 residues. CDR1 is GTSNPN, CDR2 SVGIG, per germline (reference sequence). V was shortened by 2 bases and J by 2 bases, with 10 bases between the two germline ends. The CDR3 protein is CAWSPLEPYEQYF. Written as DNA, the CDR3 is TGTGCCTGGAGTCCCCTTGAGCCCTACGAGCAGTACTTC.

This chain joins TRBV27 and TRBJ2-1; weak D call: TRBD1 (6 bases). In germline, CDR1 is MNHEY, CDR2 SMNVEV (reference sequence). CDR3 length equals 16 residues. The germline V and J ends were trimmed by 4 bases and 0 bases, with 13 bases remaining between them. Here the CDR3 reads CASSSRTASSYNEQFF. As DNA, the CDR3 is TGTGCCAGCAGTTCCCGGACAGCTAGCTCCTACAATGAGCAGTTCTTC.

The CDR3 DNA follows: TGTGCCAGCAGCACCGGCGGGGACAGGGGTACAGATACGCAGTATTTT. Translated: CASSTGGDRGTDTQYF. The rearrangement uses TRBV9 and TRBJ2-3; 10 positions match TRBD1. The CDR3 covers 16 residues. V gave up 4 bases and J gave up 3 bases; unmatched junction bases: 8. Germline V gene sequence: CDR1 SGDLS, CDR2 YYNGEE.

As for this clonotype: A much larger clone differs from this one at a single base, so this may be a read error. The rearrangement joins TRBV7-2 to TRBJ2-2; D might be TRBD1 or TRBD2, each matching 5 bases. The V end was cut by 5 bases, the J end by 7 bases, with 20 bases between. Germline V gene lookup returns CDR1 SGHTA and CDR2 FQGNSA. The length of the CDR3 is 16 residues. The CDR3 sequence is CASSPADGAEHGELFF. For the CDR3, the DNA is TGTGCCAGCAGCCCCGCCGACGGGGCCGAACACGGGGAGCTGTTTTTT.